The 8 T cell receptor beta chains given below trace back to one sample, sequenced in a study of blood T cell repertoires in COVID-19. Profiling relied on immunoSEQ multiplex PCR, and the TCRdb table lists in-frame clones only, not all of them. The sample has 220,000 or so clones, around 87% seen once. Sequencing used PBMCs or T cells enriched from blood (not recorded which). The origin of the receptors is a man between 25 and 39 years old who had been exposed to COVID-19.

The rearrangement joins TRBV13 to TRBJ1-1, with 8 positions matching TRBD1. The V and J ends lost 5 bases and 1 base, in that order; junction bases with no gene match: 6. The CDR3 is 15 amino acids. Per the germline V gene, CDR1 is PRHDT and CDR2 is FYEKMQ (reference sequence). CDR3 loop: CASSNLDRENTEAFF. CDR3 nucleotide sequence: TGTGCCAGCAGCAACCTGGACAGGGAGAACACTGAAGCTTTCTTT.

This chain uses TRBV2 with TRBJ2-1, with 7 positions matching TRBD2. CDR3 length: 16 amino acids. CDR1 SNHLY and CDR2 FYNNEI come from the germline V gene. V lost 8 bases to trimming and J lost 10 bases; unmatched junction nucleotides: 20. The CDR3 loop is CASGQSRVAGGSEQFF. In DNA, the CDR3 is TGTGCCAGCGGCCAGTCCAGGGTAGCGGGTGGTAGCGAGCAGTTCTTC.

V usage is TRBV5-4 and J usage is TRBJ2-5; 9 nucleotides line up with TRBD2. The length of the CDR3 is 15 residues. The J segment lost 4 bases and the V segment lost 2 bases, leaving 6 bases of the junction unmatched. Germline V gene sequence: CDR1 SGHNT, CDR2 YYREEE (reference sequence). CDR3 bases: TGTGCCAGCAGCTTACCTAGCGGGGAGGGAGAGACCCAGTACTTC. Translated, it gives CASSLPSGEGETQYF. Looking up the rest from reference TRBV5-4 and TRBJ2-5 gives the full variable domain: ETGVTQSPTHLIKTRGQQVTLRCSSQSGHNTVSWYQQALGQGPQFIFQYYREEENGRGNFPPRFSGLQFPNYSSELNVNALELDDSALYLCASSLPSGEGETQYFGPGTRLLVL.

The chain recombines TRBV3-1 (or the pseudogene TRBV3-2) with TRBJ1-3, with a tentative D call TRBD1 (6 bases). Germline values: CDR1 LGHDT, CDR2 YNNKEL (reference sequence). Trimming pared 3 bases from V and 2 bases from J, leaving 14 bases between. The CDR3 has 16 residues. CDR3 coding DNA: TGTGCCAGCAGCCAGTTAACAGGGTCTGCTGGAAACACCATATATTTT. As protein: CASSQLTGSAGNTIYF.

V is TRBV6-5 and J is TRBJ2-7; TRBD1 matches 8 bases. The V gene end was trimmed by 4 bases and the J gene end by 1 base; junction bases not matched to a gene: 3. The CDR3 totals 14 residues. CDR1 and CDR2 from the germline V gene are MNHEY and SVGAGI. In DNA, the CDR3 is TGTGCCAGCAGTTTGGACAGGGAATCCTACGAGCAGTACTTC. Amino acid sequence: CASSLDRESYEQYF.

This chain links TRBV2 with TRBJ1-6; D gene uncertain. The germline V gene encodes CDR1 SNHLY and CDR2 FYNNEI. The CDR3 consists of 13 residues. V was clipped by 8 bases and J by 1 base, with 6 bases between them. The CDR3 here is CASRQSYNSPLHF. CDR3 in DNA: TGTGCCAGCCGCCAGTCCTATAATTCACCCCTCCACTTT.

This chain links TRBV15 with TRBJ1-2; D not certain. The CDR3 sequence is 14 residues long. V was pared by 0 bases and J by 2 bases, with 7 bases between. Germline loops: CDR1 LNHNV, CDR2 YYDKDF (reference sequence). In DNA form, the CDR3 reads TGTGCCACCAGCAGAGAAAACAGCAACTATGGCTACACCTTC. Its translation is CATSRENSNYGYTF.

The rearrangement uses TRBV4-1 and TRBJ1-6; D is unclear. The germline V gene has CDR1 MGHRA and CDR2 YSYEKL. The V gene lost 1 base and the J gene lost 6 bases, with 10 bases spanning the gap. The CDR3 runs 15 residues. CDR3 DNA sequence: TGCGCCAGCAGCCAAGGTCCTCCGTTTAATTCACCCCTCCACTTT. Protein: CASSQGPPFNSPLHF.